What follows describes a single TCR beta chain. Its recognized antigen is unknown. It has no much larger one-base neighbor in the sample; base qualities were not kept. TCRbeta CDR3 regions were amplified from genomic DNA using the immunoSEQ Assay, a bias-controlled multiplex PCR. Under the source paper's analysis protocol: The number of nucleated cells in each sample was estimated from the amplification of reference gene primers within the assay. To quantify the absolute abundance of each unique TCRbeta CDR3 rearrangement, sequence reads were collapsed and filtered. Productive Simpson clonality was computed per sample as the square root of Simpson's diversity index over productive rearrangements. TCRdb carries this immuneACCESS record with in-frame sequences only. Its versions omit some clonotypes, under half of them owing to an unresolved V gene in the studies checked, with the rest unexplained. The V and J calls and clone size come from that table; D and trimming were worked out from the DNA. The sample table lists hundreds of thousands of clones, roughly 84% of them with a count of one. About 7% of the sample rests with the top ten.

The germline V end is reduced by 4 bases and the J end by 5 bases; junction bases left unmatched: 9. The germline V gene yields SGHTA for CDR1 and FQGNSA for CDR2. From the cysteine up to the phenylalanine, the CDR3 has a length of 16 residues. The only DNA kept is the CDR3, 48 bases in frame from the first base. These data are taken from a study of blood T cell repertoires in COVID-19 (dated by TCRdb to 2018 to 2021). Broadly, across the study: Samples from collaborators originated in the United States, Italy and Spain and spanned both the acute and convalescent phases of COVID-19. Deeply sampled blood TCRbeta repertoires from subjects exposed to, actively infected with, or recovered from COVID-19 were included in the dataset. HLA class I and class II types, where available, came from metadata supplied by the sample provider rather than from assay-based typing. Samples came from the ongoing ImmuneRACE study (first 160 participants) plus 1,254 subjects from 6 global collaborators. A de-identified subject ID, COVID-19 status, age in years and sex were almost always included in the sample metadata. The prospective study material was composed of cDNA or gDNA derived from T cells, B-cell-depleted T cells, or PBMCs. The repertoires were released in a freely available public database intended as a resource for research on the immune response to SARS-CoV-2. Beyond this particular receptor, the publication reports: How much clinical and demographic metadata was included differed by source and by participant, and the metadata was provided uncurated.

Enrolling through a virtual design, the prospective study's participants ranged in age from about 18 to 89 years and lived across 20 to 25 United States geographic areas. In the prospective study, cohorts were assigned on the basis of participant-reported clinical history obtained from a screening survey and a study questionnaire. Recovered participants in ImmuneRACE Cohort 3 were defined as having two consecutive negative NP/OP PCR tests, clearance from a healthcare professional, or resolution of symptoms. In the prospective study, mobile phlebotomists collected whole blood, serum and a nasopharyngeal or oropharyngeal swab from each participant. Over a roughly 2-month period, participants in the prospective study had the option of providing additional blood draws and questionnaires. Blood samples from the prospective study were shipped frozen or at room temperature prior to DNA extraction.

The sequence came from a woman in her thirties or forties who had recovered from COVID-19. The source material was PBMCs or T cells enriched from blood (not recorded which). The chain uses TRBV7-2 and TRBJ2-7, with 12 bases matching TRBD2. The DNA reads as follows: TGTGCCAGCAGCTATGGAGCTAGCGGGAGGGCCGACGAGCAGTACTTC. Its coded protein is CASSYGASGRADEQYF.